This TCR beta chain was captured by sequencing in a study of blood T cells in healthy people across ages. Whole-study results and caveats: PBMCs that were unsorted prevented a conclusive naive versus antigen-experienced comparison. Age showed a roughly linear inverse relationship with TCR beta diversity per million T cells.

The CDR3 runs to 14 residues. Germline V gives CDR1 SGHDN, CDR2 FVKESK. V was cut by 3 bases and J by 4 bases, with 12 bases left in between. Combining a sample-barcoded 5' primer with a J-beta primer mix, a second PCR ran for roughly 7 to 12 cycles. Every single cDNA molecule received a tag from a template-switch adaptor with 12 random nucleotides. One entry per CDR3 protein results from TCRdb running MiXCR on the 5' RACE reads. The sample carries about 1.4 million distinct CDR3 sequences, approximately 59% recorded once. This clonotype was detected only a few times. Its antigen is unidentified. The sequence was obtained from a man between 18 and 29 years old in good health. Sequenced sample: blood. The chain has TRBV14 and TRBJ1-2; the D gene is possibly TRBD1 (6 bases). CDR3 loop: CASSQAGGVYGYTF. The CDR3 DNA is TGTGCCAGCAGCCAGGCCGGGGGCGTCTATGGCTACACCTTC.